This T cell receptor beta chain originates from a study of cytomegalovirus exposure and HLA in healthy donors. A note on this clone: Its cognate antigen is unknown.

Study findings and constraints: Three chains linked to CMV were shown in vitro to be specific for CMV antigens. Most of the CMV-associated TCR beta chains (in a later analysis) appeared to be HLA-restricted. With high specificity and sensitivity, the classifier reportedly diagnosed cytomegalovirus status.

The primer mix had 60 Vbeta and 13 Jbeta primers. Sequencing used immunoSEQ multiplex PCR; TCRdb keeps in-frame clones, though not all of them. The sample has 150,000 to 200,000 clones, more than 70% seen once. V lost 5 bases to trimming and J lost 4 bases; unmatched junction nucleotides: 6. CDR3 size: 14 residues. CDR1 ENHRY and CDR2 SYGVKD come from the germline V gene. Nominal health characterized the donors when sampled, though unrecorded immune exposures were likely. The TCR comes from a man aged 18 to 29 in good health and CMV-seropositive. The chain recombines TRBV10-3 with TRBJ2-7, with 9 bases aligning to TRBD2. Sequencing input: PBMCs. The CDR3, as DNA: TGTGCCATCAGTAGAACTAGCGGGCTTTACGAGCAGTACTTC. The encoded protein is CAISRTSGLYEQYF.